Below, 8 T cell receptor beta chains from the same sample are listed, as sequenced in a study of sequential checkpoint blockade in melanoma. Treatment noted: randomized to nivolumab then ipilimumab (arm A) or the reverse (arm B). Sequencing was performed with immunoSEQ multiplex PCR; in TCRdb, only in-frame clones are kept and a portion is missing. The data show 15,000 to 20,000 clones, 85% to 95% seen once. Sequencing was performed on CD8+ T cells sorted from blood (inferred from file names), taken from a patient given nivolumab and ipilimumab in sequence. The receptors originated from a human donor with melanoma.

The V and J genes are TRBV29-1 and TRBJ2-1, with TRBD1 matching over 12 bases. Trimming took 6 bases from V and 9 from J; bases not matched to a gene: 9. The CDR3 sequence is 14 residues long. In germline, CDR1 is SQVTM, CDR2 ANQGSEA. The CDR3 reads CSVEGDRGLGEQFF. CDR3 DNA: TGCAGCGTCGAGGGGGACAGGGGGCTGGGTGAGCAGTTCTTC.

V gene TRBV6-5 combines with J gene TRBJ1-1; the D is unclear. The ends were cut back, 3 bases at V and 6 bases at J, with 17 bases in the middle. Looked up from germline, CDR1 is MNHEY and CDR2 is SVGAGI. The CDR3 extends over 15 amino acids. CDR3: CASSYGLEGMAEAFF. DNA for the CDR3: TGTGCCAGCAGTTATGGACTTGAGGGAATGGCTGAAGCTTTCTTT.

This chain links TRBV15 with TRBJ1-2; D call uncertain. Germline V CDR1 and CDR2: LNHNV, YYDKDF (reference sequence). The CDR3 spans 14 residues. The V gene lost 1 base and the J gene lost 7 bases, with 13 bases spanning the gap. The CDR3 is CATSRATRAGGYTF. CDR3 DNA: TGTGCCACCAGCAGAGCGACTAGGGCGGGTGGCTACACCTTC.

The rearrangement joins TRBV9 to TRBJ2-5, with 8 bases identical to TRBD2. Losses at the gene ends were 3 bases for V and 5 bases for J; bases not matched to a gene: 6. Germline lookup yields CDR1 SGDLS and CDR2 YYNGEE. This CDR3 region has 14 residues. CDR3 region: CASSASGRVETQYF. Written as DNA, the CDR3 is TGTGCCAGCAGCGCGAGCGGGAGAGTCGAGACCCAGTACTTC.

In DNA, the CDR3 is TGTGCCACCAGCAGAGTAAAGGGGGACGCCTACGAGCAGTACTTC. Translating gives CATSRVKGDAYEQYF. The chain recombines TRBV15 with TRBJ2-7; a weak D match, TRBD1 (6 bases). Germline CDR1 reads LNHNV; CDR2 reads YYDKDF (reference sequence). CDR3 length equals 15 residues. V was clipped by 1 base and J by 2 bases, with 12 bases between them. Using reference TRBV15 and TRBJ2-7 for the parts outside the CDR3, the full variable domain is DAMVIQNPRYQVTQFGKPVTLSCSQTLNHNVMYWYQQKSSQAPKLLFHYYDKDFNNEADTPDNFQSRRPNTSFCFLDIRSPGLGDTAMYLCATSRVKGDAYEQYFGPGTRLTVT.

The chain uses TRBV27 and TRBJ2-3; 9 bases align to TRBD1. This CDR3 contains 17 residues. Trimming at V came to 0 bases and at J to 3 bases, leaving 7 bases not matched to a gene. Germline loops: CDR1 MNHEY, CDR2 SMNVEV (reference sequence). CDR3: CASSLSTGGMFTDTQYF. CDR3 DNA: TGTGCCAGCAGTTTATCAACAGGGGGCATGTTTACAGATACGCAGTATTTT.

The rearrangement joins TRBV7-2 to TRBJ2-7; D may be TRBD1 (6 bases). This CDR3 is 13 amino acids long. Trimming removed 5 bases at V and 4 bases at J, with 12 bases between. Germline assignment: CDR1 SGHTA and CDR2 FQGNSA. This chain's CDR3 is CASSMGHLYEQYF. The CDR3 DNA reads as TGTGCCAGCAGCATGGGACATCTATACGAGCAGTACTTC.

The chain combines TRBV6-5 with TRBJ1-2; 9 bases fit TRBD1. Unmatched junction bases numbered 3, after V lost 0 bases and J lost 4 bases. CDR1 is MNHEY and CDR2 is SVGAGI in the germline V gene. The CDR3 loop spans 15 amino acids. The CDR3 loop is CASSYSGQGVYGYTF. In nucleotides, the CDR3 is TGTGCCAGCAGTTACTCGGGACAGGGAGTCTATGGCTACACCTTC.